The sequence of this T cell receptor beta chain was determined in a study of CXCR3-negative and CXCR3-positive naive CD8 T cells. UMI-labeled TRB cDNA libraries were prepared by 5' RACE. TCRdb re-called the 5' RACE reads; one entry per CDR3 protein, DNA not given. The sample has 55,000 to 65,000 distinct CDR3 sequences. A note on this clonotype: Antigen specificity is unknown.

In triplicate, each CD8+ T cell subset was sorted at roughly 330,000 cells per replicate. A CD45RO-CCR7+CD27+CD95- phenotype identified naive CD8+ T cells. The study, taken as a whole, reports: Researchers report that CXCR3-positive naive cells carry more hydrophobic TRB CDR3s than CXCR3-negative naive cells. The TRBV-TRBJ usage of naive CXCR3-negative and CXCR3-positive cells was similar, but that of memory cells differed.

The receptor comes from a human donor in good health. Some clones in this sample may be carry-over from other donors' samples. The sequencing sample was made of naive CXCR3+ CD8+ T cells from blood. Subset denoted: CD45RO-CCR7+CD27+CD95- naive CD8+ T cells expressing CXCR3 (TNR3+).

CDR3 sequence: CASRLSGDLYEQYF. The chain employs TRBV27 and TRBJ2-7. The CDR3 extends over 14 amino acids. Germline CDR1 reads MNHEY; CDR2 reads SMNVEV (reference sequence).